What follows are 12 T cell receptor beta chains derived from one specimen sequenced in a study of OX40 agonist ivuxolimab in advanced cancers. This table comes from immunoSEQ multiplex PCR, and its TCRdb copy is limited to in-frame clones, with some not included. The sample consists of fewer than 70,000 clones, around 86% of them appearing once. This material consisted of CD4+ or CD8+ T cells sorted from blood, taken in a trial of the OX40 agonist ivuxolimab. Every receptor here comes from an adult with an advanced solid tumor such as melanoma, head and neck, liver or kidney cancer.

CDR3: CASSSLATGELFF. CDR3 DNA: TGTGCCAGCAGTTCCTTGGCCACCGGGGAGCTGTTTTTT. The genes are TRBV27 and TRBJ2-2; D gene ambiguous. Germline CDR1 MNHEY, CDR2 SMNVEV (reference sequence). V lost 4 bases and J lost 4, with 7 bases in between. The CDR3 runs 13 residues.

V and J are TRBV7-3 and TRBJ1-1, with TRBD1 identical over 9 bases. The CDR3 spans 15 residues. CDR1 SGHTA and CDR2 FQGTGA come from the germline V gene. The trim removed 5 bases at V and 11 bases at J, leaving 15 bases unmatched. CDR3 nucleotides: TGTGCCAGCAGCCCGCGAAGCGGGGGACAGGGAGAGGCTTTCTTT. Translated, it gives CASSPRSGGQGEAFF. The entire variable domain, with the rest obtained from reference TRBV7-3 and TRBJ1-1, is as follows: GAGVSQTPSNKVTEKGKYVELRCDPISGHTALYWYRQSLGQGPEFLIYFQGTGAADDSGLPNDRFFAVRPEGSVSTLKIQRTERGDSAVYLCASSPRSGGQGEAFFGQGTRLTVV.

This clone has only one observation. CDR3 amino acids: CATSAAGYGYTF. The CDR3 coding sequence is TGTGCCACCAGCGCAGCCGGGTATGGCTACACCTTC. This rearrangement joins TRBV15 to TRBJ1-2, with D unclear. The CDR3 has 12 residues. Germline V gene data show CDR1 as LNHNV and CDR2 as YYDKDF (reference sequence). V dropped 5 bases and J dropped 5 bases, with 9 bases sitting between them. The whole variable domain, remainder taken from reference TRBV15 and TRBJ1-2, is DAMVIQNPRYQVTQFGKPVTLSCSQTLNHNVMYWYQQKSSQAPKLLFHYYDKDFNNEADTPDNFQSRRPNTSFCFLDIRSPGLGDTAMYLCATSAAGYGYTFGSGTRLTVV.

The chain carries TRBV28 and TRBJ2-2, with a possible D match to TRBD1 (6 bases). Germline V CDR1 and CDR2: MDHEN, SYDVKM. This CDR3 is built from 13 residues. The V and J ends lost 8 bases and 4 bases respectively, with 11 bases between them. The CDR3 sequence: CASSRGGTGELFF. CDR3 DNA sequence: TGTGCCAGCTCGAGAGGGGGCACCGGGGAGCTGTTTTTT.

The chain joins TRBV2 to TRBJ2-7; D remains ambiguous. The CDR3 contains 12 residues. The germline V gene encodes CDR1 SNHLY and CDR2 FYNNEI. V lost 8 bases, J lost 0 bases, and 8 bases lay in between. The CDR3 DNA reads TGTGCCAGCCGATTGTTCTCCTACGAGCAGTACTTC. Protein: CASRLFSYEQYF.

This clone was detected only once. The chain links TRBV5-1 to TRBJ1-4, with TRBD1 matching 7 bases. This CDR3 comprises 14 residues. J lost 7 bases, V lost 0 bases, and 3 bases had no gene match. Germline lookup yields CDR1 SGHRS and CDR2 YFSETQ. This CDR3 is CASSLGNRGEKLFF. In DNA, the CDR3 is TGCGCCAGCAGCTTGGGGAACAGGGGTGAAAAACTGTTTTTT.

A single count supports this clone. V gene TRBV7-9 combines with J gene TRBJ2-7; D gene uncertain. Germline loops: CDR1 SEHNR, CDR2 FQNEAQ (reference sequence). Trimming removed 4 bases from V and 4 bases from J, with 5 bases in between. There are 11 residues in the CDR3. CDR3 DNA: TGTGCCAGCAGCTACGCTTACGAGCAGTACTTC. This gives the protein CASSYAYEQYF.

The V gene is TRBV7-9, the J gene TRBJ1-2; TRBD1 agrees at 7 bases. The germline CDR1 and CDR2 sequences are SEHNR and FQNEAQ (reference sequence). The V and J ends lost 4 bases and 5 bases, in that order; junction bases with no gene match: 4. This CDR3 spans 13 amino acids. In DNA form, the CDR3 reads TGTGCCAGCAGCTCCGGACAGGATTATGGCTACACCTTC. Its protein product is CASSSGQDYGYTF.

J is TRBJ2-1 and V is TRBV6-5; maybe TRBD1 (6 bases). Trimming took off 0 bases at V and 5 bases at J, with 11 bases between the two ends. The CDR3 spans 15 residues. Germline CDR1 and CDR2: MNHEY and SVGAGI. The CDR3, as DNA: TGTGCCAGCAGTTACTCGAGACAGGAGAACAATGAGCAGTTCTTC. Translated: CASSYSRQENNEQFF.

This clone is labeled as medium-sized. The V call is TRBV11-2, the J call TRBJ2-7, with D perhaps matching TRBD2 (6 bases). Trimming left V 1 base short and J 6 bases short, with 10 bases between. The CDR3 covers 13 residues. Germline assignment: CDR1 SGHAT and CDR2 FQNNGV. The CDR3 spells CASSLVGGSEQYF. CDR3 DNA sequence: TGTGCCAGCAGCTTAGTTGGGGGGAGCGAGCAGTACTTC.

This chain uses TRBV5-4 with TRBJ2-2, with D perhaps matching TRBD1 (6 bases). Per the germline V gene, CDR1 is SGHNT and CDR2 is YYREEE (reference sequence). The CDR3 consists of 16 residues. With 2 bases removed from V and 7 bases from J, the gap between germline ends came to 18 bases. The CDR3 DNA sequence: TGTGCCAGCAGCTTCAGCGCCAGGGGAGAGTTCGGGGAGCTGTTTTTT. Translation: CASSFSARGEFGELFF.

In its sample, this clone was seen a few times. V and J are TRBV5-4 and TRBJ1-1; D unresolved. The CDR3 is made up of 13 amino acids. V dropped 1 base and J dropped 6 bases, with 10 bases sitting between them. Germline CDR1 SGHNT, CDR2 YYREEE (reference sequence). CDR3 nucleotides: TGTGCCAGCAGCTTGAAAGGGATTCCTGAAGCTTTCTTT. Amino acid sequence: CASSLKGIPEAFF.